These T cell receptor beta chains were read from a single sample in a study of blood T cells in healthy people across ages. In TCRdb, the 5' RACE reads were re-called with MiXCR into one record per CDR3 protein. The sample lists some 1.5 million distinct CDR3 sequences; roughly 27% were seen once. Sample: blood. Receptor source: a woman in her 30s in good health. CDR3s leave out the opening cysteine and the closing phenylalanine or tryptophan. The D gene is left open where the match is weak.

d_call: -; j_call: TRBJ1-5; cdr3_length: 11; v_call: TRBV29-1; cdr3_aa: SVGIYSNQPQH
d_call: -; j_call: TRBJ2-7; cdr3_length: 11; v_call: TRBV7-6; cdr3_aa: ASSPTVRNEQY
d_call: TRBD1; j_call: TRBJ1-2; cdr3_length: 12; v_call: TRBV7-2; cdr3_aa: ASSTAGTGEGYT
d_call: -; j_call: TRBJ2-1; cdr3_length: 12; v_call: TRBV2; cdr3_aa: ASGRTRPGGEQF
d_call: -; j_call: TRBJ2-1; cdr3_length: 18; v_call: TRBV7-2; cdr3_aa: ASSSSGQSNYQSSYNEQF
d_call: -; j_call: TRBJ1-5; cdr3_length: 12; v_call: TRBV5-5; cdr3_aa: ACSVGGALGPQH
d_call: -; j_call: TRBJ2-7; cdr3_length: 9; v_call: TRBV28; cdr3_aa: ATLLSGEQY
d_call: TRBD1; j_call: TRBJ2-4; cdr3_length: 12; v_call: TRBV12-3/TRBV12-4; cdr3_aa: AISPTGTANIQY
d_call: -; j_call: TRBJ1-2; cdr3_length: 9; v_call: TRBV20-1; cdr3_aa: SAMGTSGYT
d_call: -; j_call: TRBJ2-1; cdr3_length: 14; v_call: TRBV21-1; cdr3_aa: ASSPSEGPGHNGQF
d_call: TRBD1; j_call: TRBJ1-2; cdr3_length: 11; v_call: TRBV6-5; cdr3_aa: ASSSLTGNGYT
d_call: -; j_call: TRBJ2-2; cdr3_length: 11; v_call: TRBV7-6; cdr3_aa: ASSRRNPGELF
d_call: -; j_call: TRBJ2-3; cdr3_length: 15; v_call: TRBV7-3; cdr3_aa: ASSPRGSRRRSDTQY
d_call: -; j_call: TRBJ2-5; cdr3_length: 12; v_call: TRBV5-5; cdr3_aa: ASSLANRAETQY
d_call: TRBD1; j_call: TRBJ2-1; cdr3_length: 12; v_call: TRBV27; cdr3_aa: ASSRGTDYNEQC
d_call: -; j_call: TRBJ2-5; cdr3_length: 11; v_call: TRBV7-2; cdr3_aa: ASSPAPQETQY
d_call: TRBD1; j_call: TRBJ2-1; cdr3_length: 13; v_call: TRBV28; cdr3_aa: ASSIQGASYNEQF
d_call: -; j_call: TRBJ1-2; cdr3_length: 13; v_call: TRBV5-1; cdr3_aa: ASSRDWTANYGYT
d_call: TRBD2; j_call: TRBJ2-1; cdr3_length: 15; v_call: TRBV7-2; cdr3_aa: ASSLAALARPYNEQF
d_call: TRBD2; j_call: TRBJ2-1; cdr3_length: 13; v_call: TRBV5-1; cdr3_aa: ASGLAEGSYNEQF
d_call: -; j_call: TRBJ1-5; cdr3_length: 10; v_call: TRBV12-3/TRBV12-4; cdr3_aa: ASSPGGSPQH
d_call: -; j_call: TRBJ2-1; cdr3_length: 13; v_call: TRBV18; cdr3_aa: ASSPFSNTYNEQF
d_call: -; j_call: TRBJ2-7; cdr3_length: 14; v_call: TRBV4-1; cdr3_aa: ASSQETGVFFYEQY
d_call: -; j_call: TRBJ1-5; cdr3_length: 11; v_call: TRBV5-1; cdr3_aa: ASSREGNQPQH
d_call: -; j_call: TRBJ2-3; cdr3_length: 13; v_call: TRBV12-3/TRBV12-4; cdr3_aa: ASSFGLLSTDTQY
d_call: TRBD2; j_call: TRBJ2-2; cdr3_length: 14; v_call: TRBV10-2; cdr3_aa: ASRGPGTSISGGLF
d_call: TRBD1; j_call: TRBJ1-2; cdr3_length: 12; v_call: TRBV28; cdr3_aa: ATTPTWTGGGYT
d_call: TRBD1; j_call: TRBJ1-5; cdr3_length: 13; v_call: TRBV7-6; cdr3_aa: ASSLGGQGYQPQH
d_call: -; j_call: TRBJ1-2; cdr3_length: 13; v_call: TRBV20-1; cdr3_aa: SARERQRKPYGYT
d_call: -; j_call: TRBJ1-1; cdr3_length: 12; v_call: TRBV7-9; cdr3_aa: ASSLEGVGAEAF
d_call: -; j_call: TRBJ1-2; cdr3_length: 12; v_call: TRBV6-5; cdr3_aa: ASSYSGLSYGYT
d_call: -; j_call: TRBJ1-2; cdr3_length: 12; v_call: TRBV20-1; cdr3_aa: SARDRRQFYGYT